A single sample gave rise to the 27 T cell receptor beta chains below, sequenced in a study of blood T cell repertoires in COVID-19. Only in-frame clones appear in the TCRdb table, and some are missing; sequencing was by immunoSEQ multiplex PCR. The repertoire consists of around 80,000 clones, with about 88% occurring once and the leading ten covering approximately 10%. Sequenced sample: peripheral blood. The source of these receptors is a human donor in a cohort sampled during active COVID-19.

The chain carries TRBV3-1 (or the pseudogene TRBV3-2) and TRBJ1-3, with 9 bases fitting TRBD1. Per the germline V gene, CDR1 is LGHDT and CDR2 is YNNKEL (reference sequence). The CDR3 spans 16 residues. The V and J ends lost 5 bases and 2 bases, in that order; junction bases with no gene match: 7. The CDR3 DNA follows: TGTGCCAGCAGCTCCGTACAGGGGGCACCTGGAAACACCATATATTTT. It specifies CASSSVQGAPGNTIYF.

The genes are TRBV14 and TRBJ2-6; no clear D gene. The length of the CDR3 is 14 residues. CDR1 and CDR2 (germline): SGHDN, FVKESK. Trimming shortened V by 3 bases and J by 0 bases, and 3 bases separated the two germline ends. CDR3: CASSHSSGANVLTF. The CDR3 coding sequence is TGTGCCAGCAGCCACTCCTCTGGGGCCAACGTCCTGACTTTC.

The chain combines TRBV5-1 with TRBJ1-2; 9 positions match TRBD1. V was clipped by 0 bases and J by 6 bases; unmatched bases: 9. CDR1 and CDR2 from the germline V gene are SGHRS and YFSETQ. The CDR3 has 16 amino acids. The CDR3 loop is CASSLGAGTGKDGYTF. The CDR3 coding sequence is TGCGCCAGCAGCTTGGGCGCGGGGACAGGGAAGGATGGCTACACCTTC. Combining the CDR3 with reference TRBV5-1 and TRBJ1-2 gives the whole variable domain KAGVTQTPRYLIKTRGQQVTLSCSPISGHRSVSWYQQTPGQGLQFLFEYFSETQRNKGNFPGRFSGRQFSNSRSEMNVSTLELGDSALYLCASSLGAGTGKDGYTFGSGTRLTVV.

The chain employs TRBV9 and TRBJ2-3; the D gene is possibly TRBD2 (7 bases). Germline V gene sequence: CDR1 SGDLS, CDR2 YYNGEE. V was pared by 5 bases and J by 2 bases, with 9 bases between. The CDR3 sequence is 13 residues long. CDR3 loop: CASSRGATDTQYF. CDR3 nucleotide sequence: TGTGCCAGCAGTCGGGGGGCCACAGATACGCAGTATTTT.

The V gene is TRBV28, the J gene TRBJ2-7, with 7 positions matching TRBD2. With V trimmed by 8 bases and J by 5 bases, 12 bases remained unmatched. CDR3 size: 14 residues. The germline V gene has CDR1 MDHEN and CDR2 SYDVKM. This CDR3 reads CASERLGSGNEQYF. The CDR3 bases are TGTGCCAGCGAGAGACTAGGGAGCGGGAACGAGCAGTACTTC. Full variable domain (rest looked up from reference TRBV28 and TRBJ2-7): DVKVTQSSRYLVKRTGEKVFLECVQDMDHENMFWYRQDPGLGLRLIYFSYDVKMKEKGDIPEGYSVSREKKERFSLILESASTNQTSMYLCASERLGSGNEQYFGPGTRLTVT.

Worth noting for this clone: One end of the junction fails to match germline, which may point to a read error. J is TRBJ2-1 and V is TRBV7-3; 7 bases are a match to TRBD2. The CDR3 extends over 18 amino acids. Germline-derived CDR1 and CDR2 are SGHTA and FQGTGA. In DNA form, the CDR3 reads TGTCCCAGCCGCTTCGGGGGTCGCGGGGGAGGCTCCTACAATGAGCAGTTCTTC. It encodes CPSRFGGRGGGSYNEQFF.

V gene TRBV28 combines with J gene TRBJ1-2, with 10 bases fitting TRBD1. CDR1 and CDR2 from the germline V gene are MDHEN and SYDVKM. The ends lost 3 bases at V and 8 bases at J; junction bases unmatched: 9. The CDR3 totals 15 residues. The CDR3 sequence is CASSFGQGGKRGYTF. In DNA, the CDR3 is TGTGCCAGCAGTTTCGGACAGGGGGGAAAAAGGGGCTACACCTTC.

This clone was counted once. This chain uses TRBV29-1 with TRBJ2-1, with 9 nucleotides matching TRBD1. The J segment lost 4 bases and the V segment lost 8 bases, leaving 6 bases of the junction unmatched. CDR1 is SQVTM, CDR2 ANQGSEA, per germline. This CDR3 is 13 amino acids long. CDR3 nucleotides: TGCAGCATACAGGGGGCGGGTTACAATGAGCAGTTCTTC. This encodes CSIQGAGYNEQFF.

This sequence joins TRBV24-1 and TRBJ2-1; D is unresolved. Per the germline V gene, CDR1 is KGHDR and CDR2 is SFDVKD. There are 13 residues in the CDR3. V lost 2 bases and J lost 6, with 7 bases in between. As DNA, the CDR3 is TGTGCCACCAGTGATTCGAGGTCCAATGAGCAGTTCTTC. Translation gives CATSDSRSNEQFF.

The chain combines TRBV28 with TRBJ2-3; TRBD2 agrees at 12 bases. Germline V gene lookup returns CDR1 MDHEN and CDR2 SYDVKM. The V segment lost 6 bases and the J segment 4 bases; nucleotides outside the gene matches: 17. The CDR3 loop spans 19 amino acids. CDR3 DNA: TGTGCCAGCAGCCCCCCCCGACTAGCGGGAGCCTTTACTCCAGATACGCAGTATTTT. It encodes CASSPPRLAGAFTPDTQYF. The complete variable domain, with remaining parts taken from reference TRBV28 and TRBJ2-3, reads DVKVTQSSRYLVKRTGEKVFLECVQDMDHENMFWYRQDPGLGLRLIYFSYDVKMKEKGDIPEGYSVSREKKERFSLILESASTNQTSMYLCASSPPRLAGAFTPDTQYFGPGTRLTVL.

This chain joins TRBV28 and TRBJ2-7; 10 bases match TRBD2. Trimming cost V 3 bases and J 7 bases; bases outside gene matches: 27. The CDR3 length is 21 residues. CDR1 and CDR2 from the germline V gene are MDHEN and SYDVKM. CDR3 loop: CASSFYLLGSGRARVLSEQYF. In DNA, the CDR3 is TGTGCCAGCAGTTTCTACCTCCTGGGAAGCGGGAGGGCCAGGGTACTGTCGGAGCAGTACTTC. The whole variable domain, remainder taken from reference TRBV28 and TRBJ2-7, is DVKVTQSSRYLVKRTGEKVFLECVQDMDHENMFWYRQDPGLGLRLIYFSYDVKMKEKGDIPEGYSVSREKKERFSLILESASTNQTSMYLCASSFYLLGSGRARVLSEQYFGPGTRLTVT.

Here the CDR3 DNA reads TGTGCCAGCAGCGCCAGCGGGGGCCCCTACAATGAGCAGTTCTTC. This sequence encodes CASSASGGPYNEQFF. V is TRBV7-3 and J is TRBJ2-1, with 8 bases aligning to TRBD2. Germline V CDR1 and CDR2: SGHTA, FQGTGA. J lost 2 bases, V lost 5 bases, and 5 bases had no gene match. This CDR3 is 15 amino acids long.

V gene TRBV5-1 combines with J gene TRBJ2-7, with 8 bases identical to TRBD1. CDR1 is SGHRS, CDR2 YFSETQ, per germline. The trim removed 2 bases at V and 1 base at J, leaving 8 bases unmatched. This CDR3 is built from 16 residues. The CDR3 loop is CASSFLGQGGSYEQYF. CDR3 in DNA: TGCGCCAGCAGCTTTCTTGGACAGGGTGGATCCTACGAGCAGTACTTC.

This clone was seen a few times. The chain carries TRBV2 and TRBJ2-2; weak D call: TRBD1 (6 bases). CDR1 is SNHLY and CDR2 is FYNNEI in the germline V gene. This CDR3 spans 13 amino acids. Between the trimmed V and J ends, which lost 7 bases and 6 bases, there was a span of 12 bases. The CDR3 DNA reads TGTGCCAGCAAAACAGGGCCGCCCGGGGAGCTGTTTTTT. Translating it yields CASKTGPPGELFF.

This clone was seen more than once but under ten times. The same CDR3 arises from other DNA sequences in this sample as well. The gene calls are TRBV10-2 and TRBJ1-1; TRBD1 matches at 9 bases. CDR3 length: 13 residues. In germline, CDR1 is WSHSY, CDR2 SAAADI. Trimming cost V 7 bases and J 3 bases; bases outside gene matches: 3. CDR3 in DNA: TGCGCCAGCAACAGGGGGCCAGACACTGAAGCTTTCTTT. Protein product: CASNRGPDTEAFF.

The CDR3 bases are TGTGCCAGCTCATGGGGCTCGGGACAACCGAACACTGAAGCTTTCTTT. Its protein is CASSWGSGQPNTEAFF. This sequence joins TRBV18 and TRBJ1-1, with D possibly matching TRBD1 (6 bases). CDR3 length equals 16 residues. The germline CDR1 and CDR2 sequences are KGHSH and LQKENI. The V end was cut by 5 bases, the J end by 1 base, with 17 bases between.

The chain couples TRBV30 to TRBJ1-5, with a weak D call TRBD1 (5 bases). V was cut by 3 bases and J by 3 bases, with 12 bases left in between. The CDR3 is 14 residues long. Per the germline V gene, CDR1 is GTSNPN and CDR2 is SVGIG (reference sequence). CDR3 residues: CAWSTGTSNQPQHF. Written as DNA, the CDR3 is TGTGCCTGGAGCACCGGGACTTCCAATCAGCCCCAGCATTTT.

The chain recombines TRBV28 with TRBJ1-5; 8 bases are a match to TRBD1. Germline trimming cut 8 bases from V and 6 bases from J; bases unmatched to any gene: 12. This CDR3 is built from 15 residues. CDR1 and CDR2 from the germline V gene are MDHEN and SYDVKM. In nucleotides, the CDR3 is TGTGCCAGCTCCTTACCCGGACAGGGAGGTCAGCCCCAGCATTTT. Translating it yields CASSLPGQGGQPQHF. The full variable domain, with the rest looked up from reference TRBV28 and TRBJ1-5, is DVKVTQSSRYLVKRTGEKVFLECVQDMDHENMFWYRQDPGLGLRLIYFSYDVKMKEKGDIPEGYSVSREKKERFSLILESASTNQTSMYLCASSLPGQGGQPQHFGDGTRLSIL.

The chain has TRBV5-1 and TRBJ1-1, with unresolved D. CDR1 is SGHRS and CDR2 is YFSETQ in the germline V gene. The length of the CDR3 is 11 residues. V was pared by 3 bases and J by 3 bases, with 3 bases between. CDR3 nucleotide sequence: TGCGCCAGCAGCTCGGACACTGAAGCTTTCTTT. Protein sequence: CASSSDTEAFF.

The chain links TRBV12-3 or TRBV12-4 to TRBJ2-2; D is undetermined. Deletions cut 1 base from V and 7 bases from J, with 4 bases between. The CDR3 is 12 residues long. This chain's CDR3 is CASSLGHGELFF. DNA for the CDR3: TGTGCCAGCAGTTTAGGGCACGGGGAGCTGTTTTTT.

Notes on this clone: Other DNA sequences in this sample translate to the same CDR3. This chain links TRBV19 with TRBJ1-5; D not certain. V gave up 1 base and J gave up 2 bases, with 6 bases separating them. The CDR3 is made up of 14 amino acids. Germline lookup yields CDR1 LNHDA and CDR2 SQIVND (reference sequence). CDR3 DNA: TGTGCCAGTAGTATAGTGGCGGGCAATCAGCCCCAGCATTTT. It codes for CASSIVAGNQPQHF.

This chain joins TRBV18 and TRBJ2-5, with a tentative D call TRBD2 (7 bases). The V end lost 2 bases, the J end lost 4 bases, and 17 bases lay between the germline ends. CDR1 is KGHSH, CDR2 LQKENI, per germline. CDR3 length equals 16 residues. The chain's CDR3 is CASSPERGGLSETQYF. For the CDR3, the DNA is TGTGCCAGCTCACCAGAGAGGGGGGGCCTCTCAGAGACCCAGTACTTC.

The count of this clone is one. V gene TRBV12-3 or TRBV12-4 combines with J gene TRBJ2-7; D is ambiguous. The V end lost 3 bases, the J end lost 6 bases, and 9 bases lay between the germline ends. The CDR3 extends over 12 amino acids. CDR3 nucleotides: TGTGCCAGCAGTTTTCCCGCCGGCGAGCAGTACTTC. It encodes CASSFPAGEQYF.

The chain recombines TRBV29-1 with TRBJ2-7; D not certain. From germline, CDR1 is SQVTM and CDR2 ANQGSEA. The CDR3 length is 12 residues. Trimming pared 8 bases from V and 3 bases from J, leaving 14 bases between. CDR3 DNA sequence: TGCAGCCCCACGCAAACCTACTACGAGCAGTACTTC. It codes for CSPTQTYYEQYF.

The J gene is TRBJ1-4, the V gene TRBV28; D may be TRBD1 (5 bases). The ends were cut back, 6 bases at V and 0 bases at J, with 14 bases in the middle. CDR3 length equals 16 residues. Looked up from germline, CDR1 is MDHEN and CDR2 is SYDVKM. This chain's CDR3 is CASRTPGGATNEKLFF. CDR3 DNA: TGTGCCAGCAGAACTCCGGGGGGGGCAACTAATGAAAAACTGTTTTTT.

The V gene is TRBV7-9, the J gene TRBJ2-7; TRBD1 might be the D (7 bases). V was cut by 5 bases and J by 7 bases, with 21 bases left in between. The CDR3 spans 15 residues. Germline CDR1 is SEHNR and CDR2 is FQNEAQ (reference sequence). CDR3 nucleotide sequence: TGTGCCAGCAGCCTCTCATCAGGGGGGTTAAAGGAGCAGTACTTC. Residues: CASSLSSGGLKEQYF.

The chain joins TRBV19 to TRBJ2-1, with a weak D call TRBD1 (6 bases). The CDR3 has 12 residues. V lost 7 bases and J lost 9, with 13 bases in between. Germline-derived CDR1 and CDR2 are LNHDA and SQIVND (reference sequence). The CDR3, as DNA: TGTGCCAGTAAACAAACAGGGAGTGAGCAGTTCTTC. Its translation: CASKQTGSEQFF.